Below are 4 T cell receptor beta chains sequenced from a single sample in a study of blood T cell repertoires in COVID-19. Clones were sequenced by immunoSEQ multiplex PCR, and TCRdb holds only the in-frame ones, with some missing. The profile shows 430,000 or so clones, about 90% of them singletons. The sequenced sample consisted of peripheral blood. These TCRs come from a man younger than 35 with COVID-19, enrolled during active disease.

The rearrangement joins TRBV2 to TRBJ2-5; D is uncertain. The V end lost 1 base, the J end lost 2 bases, and 11 bases lay between the germline ends. Germline lookup yields CDR1 SNHLY and CDR2 FYNNEI. This CDR3 has 15 amino acids. CDR3: CASSEGAVKQETQYF. The CDR3 DNA is TGTGCCAGCAGTGAAGGGGCCGTAAAGCAAGAGACCCAGTACTTC.

The CDR3 reads CASSPDISGHEQYF. The CDR3 DNA is TGTGCCAGCAGCCCCGATATATCAGGGCACGAGCAGTACTTC. The V gene is TRBV7-3, the J gene TRBJ2-7, with D perhaps TRBD1 (5 bases). Between the trimmed V and J ends, which lost 5 bases and 5 bases, there was a span of 16 bases. The CDR3 totals 14 residues. Germline assignment: CDR1 SGHTA and CDR2 FQGTGA.

This chain connects TRBV5-1 to TRBJ2-5; a possible D gene is TRBD2 (6 bases). CDR1 and CDR2 from the germline V gene are SGHRS and YFSETQ. The V and J ends lost 1 base and 2 bases respectively, with 12 bases between them. The CDR3 consists of 15 residues. The CDR3 sequence is CASSLLSSGQETQYF. In nucleotides, the CDR3 is TGCGCCAGCAGCTTGTTGAGTAGCGGACAAGAGACCCAGTACTTC.

This chain links TRBV5-1 with TRBJ2-3; 8 bases fit TRBD2. Trimming at V came to 2 bases and at J to 1 base, leaving 6 bases not matched to a gene. The CDR3 length is 16 residues. Germline-derived CDR1 and CDR2 are SGHRS and YFSETQ. CDR3 loop: CASSLTGGPRTDTQYF. The CDR3 DNA sequence: TGCGCCAGCAGCTTAACGGGAGGGCCCCGCACAGATACGCAGTATTTT.